This entry lists 8 T cell receptor beta chains sequenced from one sample in a study of T cell responses to AZD1222 COVID-19 vaccine. Using immunoSEQ multiplex PCR, the repertoire was profiled, and TCRdb retains in-frame clones only, with some absent. The sample comprises about 110,000 clones, roughly 89% of which are singletons, and about 15% rests with the top ten. This material consisted of peripheral blood, taken 28 days after the second AZD1222 dose. These receptors all come from an adult who received the AZD1222 COVID-19 vaccine.

The table lists this clone with a count of one. J is TRBJ2-1 and V is TRBV10-3; 12 bases are shared with TRBD1. This CDR3 spans 20 amino acids. Unmatched junction bases numbered 13, after V lost 4 bases and J lost 0 bases. Germline values: CDR1 ENHRY, CDR2 SYGVKD. CDR3 sequence reads: CAISASGTGGFPGSYNEQFF. DNA of the CDR3: TGTGCCATCAGTGCCTCCGGGACAGGGGGCTTCCCCGGCTCCTACAATGAGCAGTTCTTC.

The CDR3 DNA sequence: TGCGCCAGCCGCCCGGGGGATAGCTCCTACAATGAGCAGTTCTTC. It is translated as CASRPGDSSYNEQFF. This chain joins TRBV5-1 and TRBJ2-1, with D possibly being TRBD2 (6 bases). V lost 7 bases and J 0 bases, leaving 14 bases between the germline ends. Germline lookup yields CDR1 SGHRS and CDR2 YFSETQ. The CDR3 is 15 residues long.

The chain combines TRBV7-8 with TRBJ2-4; D possibly matches TRBD1 or TRBD2 (6 bases each). Germline V lookup: CDR1 SGHVS, CDR2 FQNEAQ. There are 17 residues in the CDR3. V was pared by 2 bases and J by 0 bases, with 14 bases between. For the CDR3, the DNA is TGTGCCAGCAGCTTAACCGCCAGGGGACTAGCCAAAAACATTCAGTACTTC. It translates to CASSLTARGLAKNIQYF. Full variable domain (rest looked up from reference TRBV7-8 and TRBJ2-4): GAGVSQSPRYKVAKRGQDVALRCDPISGHVSLFWYQQALGQGPEFLTYFQNEAQLDKSGLPSDRFFAERPEGSVSTLKIQRTQQEDSAVYLCASSLTARGLAKNIQYFGAGTRLSVL.

The chain joins TRBV5-1 to TRBJ2-2; D is unclear. Germline loops: CDR1 SGHRS, CDR2 YFSETQ. This CDR3 spans 14 amino acids. V lost 0 bases and J lost 1, with 4 bases in between. CDR3 DNA: TGCGCCAGCAGCTTGGCGCAGAACACCGGGGAGCTGTTTTTT. Protein: CASSLAQNTGELFF. Full variable domain (rest looked up from reference TRBV5-1 and TRBJ2-2): KAGVTQTPRYLIKTRGQQVTLSCSPISGHRSVSWYQQTPGQGLQFLFEYFSETQRNKGNFPGRFSGRQFSNSRSEMNVSTLELGDSALYLCASSLAQNTGELFFGEGSRLTVL.

This clone has only one observation. The chain employs TRBV7-9 and TRBJ1-5; D is undetermined. CDR3 size: 16 residues. With 1 base removed from V and 6 bases from J, the gap between germline ends came to 16 bases. Germline V CDR1 and CDR2: SEHNR, FQNEAQ (reference sequence). CDR3 DNA sequence: TGTGCCAGCAGCTTAGTCGGCCCCGAGAGGACTCAGCCCCAGCATTTT. It yields the protein CASSLVGPERTQPQHF.

This chain joins TRBV11-2 and TRBJ2-7, with 10 bases aligning to TRBD1. CDR3 size: 15 residues. Trimming cost V 1 base and J 7 bases; bases outside gene matches: 7. The germline V gene has CDR1 SGHAT and CDR2 FQNNGV. The CDR3 nucleotides are TGTGCCAGCAGCTTAGTGGACAGGGGGATGAGGGAGCAGTACTTC. Encoded protein: CASSLVDRGMREQYF.

The V call is TRBV5-1, the J call TRBJ1-4, with D possibly being TRBD1 (5 bases). V lost 2 bases and J lost 5, with 19 bases in between. Germline values: CDR1 SGHRS, CDR2 YFSETQ. The CDR3 is made up of 17 amino acids. The CDR3 sequence is CASSLGATGGQNEKLFF. Here the CDR3 DNA reads TGCGCCAGCAGCTTAGGTGCAACAGGAGGGCAAAATGAAAAACTGTTTTTT.

This sequence joins TRBV3-1 (or the pseudogene TRBV3-2) and TRBJ2-3, with 12 bases aligning to TRBD2. Germline trimming cut 2 bases from V and 3 bases from J; bases unmatched to any gene: 3. The CDR3 is 16 amino acids. Germline V gives CDR1 LGHDT, CDR2 YNNKEL (reference sequence). The CDR3 protein is CASSQILAGGTDTQYF. For the CDR3, the DNA is TGTGCCAGCAGCCAAATTCTAGCGGGAGGGACAGATACGCAGTATTTT.